This T cell receptor (beta chain) was captured by sequencing in a study of beta chain features in type 1 diabetes. Regarding the study as a whole: Shortening of TCRB CDR3s, moderate but significant, appeared in all four CD4+ subsets of Type 1 diabetes patients.

Concerning this clone: Its specificity is unknown.

The CDR3 sequence is 13 residues long. Trimming removed 7 bases at V and 1 base at J, with 10 bases between. CDR1 MDHEN and CDR2 SYDVKM come from the germline V gene. Every isolated RNA sample was fully reverse transcribed, so sequencing captured expressed TCRB transcripts. Produced via immunoSEQ multiplex PCR; TCRdb's table is partial and in-frame only. The sample lists around 250,000 clones, 13% to 15% seen once, with around 0.016% in the top ten. This TCR came from a man aged 25-40 years with type 1 diabetes. The sample consisted of naive CD4+ T cells from blood. The chain combines TRBV28 with TRBJ1-1; the D is unclear. In nucleotides, the CDR3 is TGTGCCAGCACCCGGGATGGGAACACTGAAGCTTTCTTT. This translates into CASTRDGNTEAFF.